These 17 T cell receptor beta chains were sequenced from one sample in a study of blood T cell repertoires in COVID-19. The repertoire was sequenced with immunoSEQ multiplex PCR; TCRdb's copy has only in-frame clones and lacks some. The data show almost 350,000 clones, about nine tenths seen once. Sequencing used PBMCs or T cells enriched from blood (not recorded which). The receptors derive from a woman aged 25 to 39 who had been exposed to COVID-19.

Points on this clone: This specimen includes other DNA sequences encoding the same CDR3. The CDR3, as DNA: TGTGCCTGGACACGGCAGGGGGGAACTGAAGCTTTCTTT. This codes for CAWTRQGGTEAFF. The chain carries TRBV30 and TRBJ1-1; 7 bases match TRBD1. V shed 4 bases, J shed 5 bases, and the junction held 7 bases outside the gene matches. The CDR3 runs 13 residues. Germline V lookup: CDR1 GTSNPN, CDR2 SVGIG (reference sequence).

CDR3 DNA sequence: TGCAGCGTTGATGGAGGTCACACCATATATTTT. Its translation is CSVDGGHTIYF. The chain links TRBV29-1 to TRBJ1-3; D is undetermined. The CDR3 is 11 amino acids. CDR1 is SQVTM, CDR2 ANQGSEA, per germline. Trimming took 3 bases from V and 8 from J, leaving 8 bases between them.

Worth noting for this clone: Other DNA sequences of this sample code for an identical CDR3. The genes are TRBV9 and TRBJ2-7; TRBD2 might be the D (7 bases). The CDR3 is 14 amino acids. Germline lookup yields CDR1 SGDLS and CDR2 YYNGEE. Between the trimmed V and J ends, which lost 0 bases and 2 bases, there was a span of 9 bases. Here the CDR3 reads CASSVGGGPYEQYF. CDR3 DNA sequence: TGTGCCAGCAGCGTAGGCGGGGGCCCCTACGAGCAGTACTTC.

V and J are TRBV7-9 and TRBJ1-4, with 7 nucleotides matching TRBD1. Germline CDR1 and CDR2: SEHNR and FQNEAQ (reference sequence). V shed 6 bases and J 5 bases; nucleotides not matched to a gene: 9. The CDR3 consists of 15 residues. This CDR3 reads CASRSTGARNEKLFF. In DNA, the CDR3 is TGTGCCAGCAGATCTACAGGGGCGCGGAATGAAAAACTGTTTTTT.

Written as DNA, the CDR3 is TGCGCCAGCAGCTTGGGTGCAGGGTTGGGTGGCTACACCTTC. Its protein is CASSLGAGLGGYTF. The gene calls are TRBV5-1 and TRBJ1-2; TRBD1 is a possible D gene (5 bases). Germline values: CDR1 SGHRS, CDR2 YFSETQ. CDR3 length equals 14 residues. The V and J ends lost 0 bases and 7 bases respectively, with 13 bases between them.

The V and J genes are TRBV7-9 and TRBJ1-3; TRBD1 might be the D (6 bases). The V and J ends lost 8 bases and 4 bases respectively, with 15 bases between them. From germline, CDR1 is SEHNR and CDR2 FQNEAQ (reference sequence). The length of the CDR3 is 14 residues. The CDR3 bases are TGTGCCAGCGGAACGACAGGAGACGGAAACACCATATATTTT. Translation gives CASGTTGDGNTIYF.

V and J are TRBV4-2 and TRBJ1-1; 7 nucleotides match TRBD1. Trimming at V came to 4 bases and at J to 2 bases, leaving 7 bases not matched to a gene. Germline V gene lookup returns CDR1 LGHNA and CDR2 YNFKEQ. The CDR3 length is 15 residues. CDR3 loop: CASSRDSRGNTEAFF. In DNA, the CDR3 is TGTGCCAGCAGCCGGGACAGTCGGGGAAACACTGAAGCTTTCTTT.

The chain carries TRBV6-5 and TRBJ1-2; D remains ambiguous. This CDR3 spans 15 amino acids. Germline lookup yields CDR1 MNHEY and CDR2 SVGAGI. The germline V and J ends were trimmed by 3 bases and 4 bases, with 15 bases remaining between them. The CDR3 bases are TGTGCCAGCAGTTATGAGGGTTCCGCCTCCTATGGCTACACCTTC. This sequence encodes CASSYEGSASYGYTF.

The rearrangement uses TRBV27 and TRBJ2-1; 7 bases agree with TRBD2. The germline V gene encodes CDR1 MNHEY and CDR2 SMNVEV (reference sequence). The CDR3 runs 15 residues. V dropped 10 bases and J dropped 7; count of bases not matched to a gene: 16. CDR3 in amino acids: CATTDGTTGGNEQFF. The CDR3, as DNA: TGTGCCACTACCGATGGGACTACCGGTGGGAATGAGCAGTTCTTC.

V and J are TRBV6-5 and TRBJ2-2; 11 bases fit TRBD1. Germline V gene lookup returns CDR1 MNHEY and CDR2 SVGAGI. V lost 4 bases to trimming and J lost 5 bases; unmatched junction nucleotides: 3. The CDR3 is made up of 15 amino acids. CDR3 amino acids: CASSLGQGVTGELFF. The CDR3 DNA sequence: TGTGCCAGCAGTTTGGGACAGGGGGTAACCGGGGAGCTGTTTTTT.

V usage is TRBV19 and J usage is TRBJ2-7; TRBD1 matches 10 bases. Trimming at V came to 3 bases and at J to 3 bases, leaving 2 bases not matched to a gene. In germline, CDR1 is LNHDA, CDR2 SQIVND (reference sequence). This CDR3 is 14 amino acids long. DNA of the CDR3: TGTGCCAGTAGTATGGGACAGGGGAACTACGAGCAGTACTTC. It translates to CASSMGQGNYEQYF.

The CDR3 nucleotides read TGTGCCAGCAGCCGACTCTCGGCGGGAGTGGTGGAGACCCAGTACTTC. This encodes CASSRLSAGVVETQYF. The chain joins TRBV27 to TRBJ2-5, with 7 bases lining up with TRBD2. The CDR3 is 16 residues long. Germline CDR1 MNHEY, CDR2 SMNVEV (reference sequence). The J segment lost 5 bases and the V segment lost 6 bases, leaving 15 bases of the junction unmatched.

The chain recombines TRBV11-2 with TRBJ2-7, with D maybe TRBD1 (6 bases). V was clipped by 4 bases and J by 5 bases, with 21 bases between them. The CDR3 runs to 16 residues. The germline V gene encodes CDR1 SGHAT and CDR2 FQNNGV. The CDR3 spells CASSSFVGQSSHEQYF. Here the CDR3 DNA reads TGTGCCAGCAGCTCGTTTGTGGGACAATCGTCCCACGAGCAGTACTTC. The full variable domain, completed using reference TRBV11-2 and TRBJ2-7, is EAGVAQSPRYKIIEKRQSVAFWCNPISGHATLYWYQQILGQGPKLLIQFQNNGVVDDSQLPKDRFSAERLKGVDSTLKIQPAKLEDSAVYLCASSSFVGQSSHEQYFGPGTRLTVT.

This sequence joins TRBV7-3 and TRBJ1-1; D unresolved. The CDR3 has 15 residues. The germline V gene has CDR1 SGHTA and CDR2 FQGTGA. Trimming pared 0 bases from V and 1 base from J, leaving 9 bases between. The DNA for the CDR3 is TGTGCCAGCAGCTTAACGGGAGGGAAGAACACTGAAGCTTTCTTT. Protein: CASSLTGGKNTEAFF.

The gene calls are TRBV7-8 and TRBJ1-5; no clear D gene. V lost 5 bases and J 3 bases, leaving 14 bases between the germline ends. The germline V gene encodes CDR1 SGHVS and CDR2 FQNEAQ. The CDR3 runs 15 residues. The CDR3 region is CASSPQRVLNQPQHF. The CDR3 region has the DNA TGTGCCAGCAGCCCTCAGAGGGTCCTCAATCAGCCCCAGCATTTT.

The table lists this clone with a count of one. This rearrangement joins TRBV7-9 to TRBJ1-5; 7 bases agree with TRBD1. The length of the CDR3 is 16 residues. With 4 bases clipped from V and 0 bases from J, the junction kept 6 bases outside the gene matches. Looked up from germline, CDR1 is SEHNR and CDR2 is FQNEAQ (reference sequence). CDR3 sequence reads: CASSSGDSNSNQPQHF. For the CDR3, the DNA is TGTGCCAGCAGCTCGGGGGACAGCAATAGCAATCAGCCCCAGCATTTT.

J is TRBJ1-1 and V is TRBV6-5, with a tentative D call TRBD1 (5 bases). The CDR3 sequence is 13 residues long. Trimming removed 6 bases at V and 1 base at J, with 9 bases between. Germline V gene sequence: CDR1 MNHEY, CDR2 SVGAGI. The CDR3 DNA reads as TGTGCCAGCAGCGCTGGACAGAACACTGAAGCTTTCTTT. Translating it yields CASSAGQNTEAFF.